This is a list of T cell receptor beta chains from one sample in a study of control samples from healthy donors and cancer patients. Some clones are missing from TCRdb's copy, which holds only in-frame ones; the method was immunoSEQ multiplex PCR. This table has about 35,000 clones, 86% appearing once. The sequencing input was PBMCs. The receptor set was obtained from a woman aged 40 to 55 with lung cancer. CDR3s include the opening cysteine and the closing phenylalanine or tryptophan. The D gene is left open where the match is weak. Expanded clones are given a class, and other clones once, few, many or no size at all.

CDR3: CALSSPGPWDEKLFF; DNA: TGTGCCCTAAGCTCCCCGGGTCCCTGGGATGAAAAACTGTTTTTT; D: .; size: .; V: TRBV30; J: TRBJ1-4; length: 15
CDR3: CASIGTGGYLAFF; DNA: TGTGCCAGCATTGGGACAGGGGGCTACTTAGCTTTCTTT; D: TRBD1; size: .; V: TRBV25-1; J: TRBJ1-1; length: 13
CDR3: CAWSVRGITNSPLHF; DNA: TGTGCCTGGAGTGTACGGGGAATCACAAATTCACCCCTCCACTTT; D: .; size: .; V: TRBV30; J: TRBJ1-6; length: 15
CDR3: CASSVEGEHYNEQFF; DNA: TGTGCCAGCAGCGTAGAAGGGGAACACTACAATGAGCAGTTCTTC; D: .; size: once; V: TRBV9; J: TRBJ2-1; length: 15
CDR3: CATSRSATTNEKLFF; DNA: TGTGCCACCAGCAGGTCGGCAACAACTAATGAAAAACTGTTTTTT; D: .; size: once; V: TRBV15; J: TRBJ1-4; length: 15
CDR3: CAGRLAAGGAFGYTF; DNA: TGTGCCGGCAGACTGGCCGCAGGGGGCGCGTTTGGCTACACCTTC; D: TRBD1; size: .; V: TRBV5-4; J: TRBJ1-2; length: 15
CDR3: CATEGRYSNQPQHF; DNA: TGTGCCACGGAGGGAAGGTATAGCAATCAGCCCCAGCATTTT; D: .; size: few; V: TRBV6-5; J: TRBJ1-5; length: 14
CDR3: CASGFDGETQYF; DNA: TGCGCCAGCGGCTTCGATGGGGAGACCCAGTACTTC; D: .; size: few; V: TRBV5-1; J: TRBJ2-5; length: 12
CDR3: CASSVEDGYEQYF; DNA: TGTGCCAGCAGCGTAGAGGATGGTTACGAGCAGTACTTC; D: .; size: .; V: TRBV9; J: TRBJ2-7; length: 13
CDR3: CASSQDRLGEGVTDTQYF; DNA: TGCGCCAGCAGCCAAGACCGCCTGGGGGAGGGTGTCACAGATACGCAGTATTTT; D: TRBD2; size: .; V: TRBV4-1; J: TRBJ2-3; length: 18
CDR3: CASKEEGVSPDTQYF; DNA: TGTGCCAGCAAGGAGGAGGGGGTCAGCCCAGATACGCAGTATTTT; D: .; size: .; V: TRBV6-5; J: TRBJ2-3; length: 15
CDR3: CASSGPGQGEWETQYF; DNA: TGTGCCAGCAGTGGGCCGGGACAGGGGGAATGGGAGACCCAGTACTTC; D: TRBD1; size: .; V: TRBV28; J: TRBJ2-5; length: 16
CDR3: CASSRGRAALQPQHF; DNA: TGTGCCAGCAGTCGCGGGCGGGCGGCTCTTCAGCCCCAGCATTTT; D: .; size: few; V: TRBV6-5; J: TRBJ1-5; length: 15
CDR3: CASSQGGSGVISYEQYF; DNA: TGTGCCAGCAGCCAGGGGGGAAGCGGGGTGATCTCCTACGAGCAGTACTTC; D: TRBD2; size: .; V: TRBV4-2; J: TRBJ2-7; length: 17
CDR3: CASSYPHMGSPLHF; DNA: TGTGCCAGCAGTTATCCGCACATGGGATCACCCCTCCACTTT; D: .; size: once; V: TRBV6-2/TRBV6-3; J: TRBJ1-6; length: 14
CDR3: CASSHRGRGSRETQYF; DNA: TGTGCCAGCAGCCACAGGGGGCGCGGATCTCGAGAGACCCAGTACTTC; D: TRBD1; size: .; V: TRBV28; J: TRBJ2-5; length: 16
CDR3: CASRLTGLTEAFF; DNA: TGTGCCAGTAGACTTACGGGCCTCACTGAAGCTTTCTTT; D: .; size: .; V: TRBV19; J: TRBJ1-1; length: 13
CDR3: CASSRQGNEQFF; DNA: TGTGCCAGCAGTCGACAGGGAAATGAGCAGTTCTTC; D: TRBD1; size: .; V: TRBV7-8; J: TRBJ2-1; length: 12
CDR3: CASSGGLKDEQFF; DNA: TGTGCCAGCTCTGGGGGGCTCAAGGATGAGCAGTTCTTC; D: .; size: .; V: TRBV24-1; J: TRBJ2-1; length: 13
CDR3: CASSLGPYNEQFF; DNA: TGTGCCAGCAGCTTAGGACCATACAATGAGCAGTTCTTC; D: .; size: .; V: TRBV11-3; J: TRBJ2-1; length: 13
CDR3: CASSVGLAGKQETQYF; DNA: TGTGCCAGCAGCGTAGGATTAGCGGGAAAGCAAGAGACCCAGTACTTC; D: TRBD2; size: .; V: TRBV9; J: TRBJ2-5; length: 16
CDR3: CASSLQDRVDTEAFF; DNA: TGCGCCAGCAGCTTACAGGACAGGGTGGACACTGAAGCTTTCTTT; D: TRBD1; size: .; V: TRBV5-1; J: TRBJ1-1; length: 15
CDR3: CASSLEVLAGSTDTQYF; DNA: TGTGCCAGCAGCTTAGAGGTACTAGCGGGGTCCACAGATACGCAGTATTTT; D: TRBD2; size: .; V: TRBV7-2; J: TRBJ2-3; length: 17
CDR3: CASSTDRGSNYGYTF; DNA: TGTGCCAGCAGCACTGACAGGGGCTCTAACTATGGCTACACCTTC; D: TRBD1; size: once; V: TRBV5-4; J: TRBJ1-2; length: 15
CDR3: CASSVRLAGESSYNEQFF; DNA: TGTGCCAGCAGCGTCAGACTAGCGGGGGAGAGCTCCTACAATGAGCAGTTCTTC; D: TRBD2; size: once; V: TRBV7-9; J: TRBJ2-1; length: 18
CDR3: CATSRGVEGANVLTF; DNA: TGTGCCACCAGCAGAGGAGTGGAAGGGGCCAACGTCCTGACTTTC; D: .; size: .; V: TRBV15; J: TRBJ2-6; length: 15
CDR3: CASSVTDRGEYEQYF; DNA: TGTGCCAGCAGCGTCACCGACAGGGGAGAATACGAGCAGTACTTC; D: TRBD1; size: .; V: TRBV9; J: TRBJ2-7; length: 15
CDR3: CSVEVGNTIYF; DNA: TGCAGCGTTGAAGTCGGAAACACCATATATTTT; D: .; size: few; V: TRBV29-1; J: TRBJ1-3; length: 11
CDR3: CASSSPGTDSYNEQFF; DNA: TGTGCCAGCAGCTCTCCCGGGACGGACTCCTACAATGAGCAGTTCTTC; D: .; size: .; V: TRBV21-1; J: TRBJ2-1; length: 16
CDR3: CASGLVQGEAFF; DNA: TGTGCTAGTGGTTTGGTACAAGGCGAAGCTTTCTTT; D: .; size: .; V: TRBV12-5; J: TRBJ1-1; length: 12
CDR3: CASSPRTGETEAFF; DNA: TGTGCCAGTAGTCCGCGGACAGGGGAGACTGAAGCTTTCTTT; D: TRBD1; size: .; V: TRBV19; J: TRBJ1-1; length: 14
CDR3: CATSSPREAYEQYF; DNA: TGTGCCACCAGCAGCCCCCGGGAGGCCTACGAGCAGTACTTC; D: TRBD2; size: .; V: TRBV15; J: TRBJ2-7; length: 14
CDR3: CASSLVLGNTIYF; DNA: TGTGCCAGCAGCTTAGTTCTGGGAAACACCATATATTTT; D: .; size: .; V: TRBV7-9; J: TRBJ1-3; length: 13
CDR3: CASVPGRSHNQPQHF; DNA: TGTGCCAGCGTACCGGGACGCAGCCACAATCAGCCCCAGCATTTT; D: .; size: once; V: TRBV28; J: TRBJ1-5; length: 15
CDR3: CASSLDRTQPQHF; DNA: TGTGCCAGCAGCTTAGATAGGACGCAGCCCCAGCATTTT; D: .; size: .; V: TRBV11-3; J: TRBJ1-5; length: 13
CDR3: CASRETGLANYGYTF; DNA: TGTGCCAGCAGGGAGACAGGATTAGCTAACTATGGCTACACCTTC; D: .; size: .; V: TRBV27; J: TRBJ1-2; length: 15
CDR3: CASSLDYRGQFF; DNA: TGTGCCAGCAGTTTGGACTACAGGGGCCAGTTCTTC; D: .; size: .; V: TRBV12-3/TRBV12-4; J: TRBJ2-1; length: 12
CDR3: CASSLGVTGPTISYEQYF; DNA: TGTGCCAGCAGCTTAGGAGTGACAGGCCCAACAATTTCCTACGAGCAGTACTTC; D: .; size: .; V: TRBV7-2; J: TRBJ2-7; length: 18
CDR3: CASSSPGGSLREQYF; DNA: TGTGCCAGCAGTTCACCAGGGGGGTCTCTCCGCGAGCAGTACTTC; D: .; size: .; V: TRBV28; J: TRBJ2-7; length: 15
CDR3: CASSVRENTGELFF; DNA: TGTGCCAGCAGCGTCCGAGAGAACACCGGGGAGCTGTTTTTT; D: .; size: .; V: TRBV9; J: TRBJ2-2; length: 14
CDR3: CASSPRGEHYEQYF; DNA: TGTGCCAGCAGCCCTAGGGGGGAACACTACGAGCAGTACTTC; D: .; size: .; V: TRBV7-9; J: TRBJ2-7; length: 14
CDR3: CASGRMNTGELFF; DNA: TGTGCCAGCGGAAGGATGAACACCGGGGAGCTGTTTTTT; D: .; size: .; V: TRBV9; J: TRBJ2-2; length: 13
CDR3: CASSNGPPSGYGYTF; DNA: TGTGCCAGTAGTAACGGGCCCCCTTCGGGCTATGGCTACACCTTC; D: .; size: .; V: TRBV19; J: TRBJ1-2; length: 15
CDR3: CASSLFGTGITDTQYF; DNA: TGCGCCAGCAGCTTGTTCGGGACAGGGATCACAGATACGCAGTATTTT; D: TRBD1; size: .; V: TRBV5-1; J: TRBJ2-3; length: 16
CDR3: CASTPWDSGNTIYF; DNA: TGTGCCAGCACTCCATGGGACAGTGGAAACACCATATATTTT; D: TRBD1; size: .; V: TRBV28; J: TRBJ1-3; length: 14
CDR3: CASSPSGGNQPQHF; DNA: TGTGCCAGCAGCCCCTCGGGGGGCAATCAGCCCCAGCATTTT; D: .; size: .; V: TRBV3-1/TRBV3-2; J: TRBJ1-5; length: 14
CDR3: CASSPGQGAETDTQYF; DNA: TGCGCCAGCAGCCCGGGACAGGGGGCAGAAACAGATACGCAGTATTTT; D: TRBD1; size: .; V: TRBV5-1; J: TRBJ2-3; length: 16
CDR3: CASSFISGGVHLVYNEQFF; DNA: TGTGCCAGCAGCTTCATTAGCGGGGGGGTGCACCTGGTCTACAATGAGCAGTTCTTC; D: TRBD2; size: .; V: TRBV5-6; J: TRBJ2-1; length: 19
CDR3: CASSPPSGAQETQYF; DNA: TGTGCCAGCAGCCCCCCGTCGGGGGCGCAAGAGACCCAGTACTTC; D: .; size: .; V: TRBV5-6; J: TRBJ2-5; length: 15
CDR3: CASSGDRKLFF; DNA: TGTGCCAGCAGTGGGGACCGAAAACTGTTTTTT; D: .; size: .; V: TRBV25-1; J: TRBJ1-4; length: 11
CDR3: CASRGGPSTDTQYF; DNA: TGTGCCAGCAGGGGGGGCCCTAGCACAGATACGCAGTATTTT; D: .; size: .; V: TRBV28; J: TRBJ2-3; length: 14
CDR3: CASSRSGGPYEQFF; DNA: TGCGCCAGCAGCCGTTCGGGGGGGCCCTATGAGCAGTTCTTC; D: TRBD2; size: .; V: TRBV4-3; J: TRBJ2-1; length: 14
CDR3: CAVNRETGYGYTF; DNA: TGTGCCGTCAACAGGGAAACTGGATATGGCTACACCTTC; D: .; size: once; V: TRBV28; J: TRBJ1-2; length: 13
CDR3: CASGLQGAFGNTIYF; DNA: TGTGCCAGCGGACTACAGGGGGCTTTTGGAAACACCATATATTTT; D: TRBD1; size: .; V: TRBV28; J: TRBJ1-3; length: 15
CDR3: CASREQVDNSPLHF; DNA: TGTGCCAGTAGGGAGCAGGTAGATAATTCACCCCTCCACTTT; D: .; size: few; V: TRBV19; J: TRBJ1-6; length: 14